This T cell receptor (beta chain) appears in the sequencing data of a study of Ad26.COV2.S vaccination and SARS-CoV-2 variants. Measured with immunoSEQ multiplex PCR; TCRdb has only the in-frame clones, and not every one. Of 300,000 to 350,000 clones in the sample, 85% to 90% are singletons; the top ten hold roughly 6%. Stated treatment: about 20 received Ad26.COV2.S at low or high dose, single or two shots; 5 received placebo; per-sample allocation not given. Collection of samples fell on day 63 after the first vaccine or placebo injection. General study points: Vaccine and placebo recipients had similar non-spike TCR breadth. People who got the vaccine had more spike-specific TCR breadth than people who got placebo. Possible underestimation of total T cell responses by the TCR breadth and depth analyses was noted.

CDR3 length: 12 amino acids. V lost 6 bases and J lost 4, with 9 bases in between. Germline V gives CDR1 MNHEY, CDR2 SVGAGI. Turning to this clone: Its matching antigen is unknown.

Specimen: peripheral blood, collected in a trial of Ad26.COV2.S vaccine versus placebo. The TCR sequence derives from a person aged 18-65 years who received the Ad26.COV2.S COVID-19 vaccine or a placebo. This chain joins TRBV6-5 and TRBJ1-1; TRBD1 might be the D (5 bases). The CDR3 nucleotides are TGTGCCAGCAGAGCCGGGGCCACTGAAGCTTTCTTT. Protein: CASRAGATEAFF.